Shown below are 5 T cell receptor beta chains from a single sample sequenced in a study of Graves' ophthalmopathy and Graves' hyperthyroidism. CDR3 regions of TCR beta were amplified from RNA transcripts. HTBI-primed first-round RT-PCR preceded second-round multiplex PCR. TCRdb fed the multiplex PCR reads into MiXCR, producing one record per CDR3 protein. The sample yields 600,000 to 950,000 distinct CDR3 sequences, approximately 40% seen once. The specimen sequenced was peripheral blood. The source is an adult man with Graves' ophthalmopathy.

This clonotype was found many times. The gene calls are TRBV7-2 and TRBJ1-6, with D possibly matching TRBD1 (5 bases). Per germline, CDR1 SGHTA and CDR2 FQGNSA. The CDR3 totals 15 residues. With 8 bases removed from V and 7 bases from J, the gap between germline ends came to 18 bases. This chain's CDR3 is CASGARVLGNSPLHF. Written as DNA, the CDR3 is TGTGCCAGCGGGGCTAGGGTTCTCGGAAATTCACCCCTCCACTTT.

This clonotype was counted ten times or more. J is TRBJ2-6 and V is TRBV24-1, with D possibly being TRBD1 or TRBD2 (6 bases each). Trimming cost V 6 bases and J 1 base, with 12 bases left between them. This CDR3 has 16 residues. CDR1 is KGHDR, CDR2 SFDVKD, per germline. CDR3 region: CATSSTGRSGANVLTF. In DNA, the CDR3 is TGTGCCACCAGTTCTACAGGGAGGTCTGGGGCCAACGTCCTGACTTTC.

CDR3 residues: CSATDRENYEQYF. The DNA of the CDR3 is TGCAGTGCCACTGACAGGGAGAACTACGAGCAGTACTTC. This chain uses TRBV20-1 with TRBJ2-7; 7 nucleotides match TRBD1. The ends lost 6 bases at V and 3 bases at J; junction bases unmatched: 8. CDR3 length: 13 amino acids. Germline V gene data show CDR1 as DFQATT and CDR2 as SNEGSKA (reference sequence).

The chain links TRBV29-1 to TRBJ2-2, with a tentative D call TRBD2 (11 bases). In germline, CDR1 is SQVTM, CDR2 ANQGSEA. V lost 6 bases and J lost 6, with 20 bases in between. CDR3 size: 15 residues. DNA of the CDR3: TGCAGCGTAGCGACTAGCGGGACAGGGGCCGGGGAGCTGTTTTTT. Residues: CSVATSGTGAGELFF.

The DNA of the CDR3 is TGTGCCAGCAGTCTCGATGACAGGCCGACCTACGAGCAGTACTTC. It translates to CASSLDDRPTYEQYF. The chain employs TRBV12-3 or TRBV12-4 and TRBJ2-7; D is perhaps TRBD1 (6 bases). CDR3 length: 15 residues. The ends were cut back, 5 bases at V and 2 bases at J, with 16 bases in the middle.